This T cell receptor (beta chain) was found in a study of T cell responses to AZD1222 COVID-19 vaccine. Study findings and constraints: Unmutated variant regions reportedly attract nearly half of all spike-specific TCRs. Increases in Spike-specific TCR breadth and depth were seen after two AZD1222 doses. In a largely white British group with more females than males, clonal diversity was possibly underestimated.

This CDR3 has 16 residues. Trimming removed 2 bases at V and 4 bases at J, with 17 bases between. Germline V gene sequence: CDR1 SGHNT, CDR2 YYREEE (reference sequence). Assay: immunoSEQ multiplex PCR; the TCRdb copy retains only in-frame clones and omits some. The table lists nearly 55,000 clones, around 92% of them singletons. A word on this clone: Its antigen is unidentified.

The sequence derives from an adult who received the AZD1222 COVID-19 vaccine. The chain carries TRBV5-4 and TRBJ2-3, with no clear D. The sequencing used peripheral blood, collected 28 days after the second AZD1222 dose. The CDR3 bases are TGTGCCAGCAGCTTAATGGTCCGTGCTGGTCCAGATACGCAGTATTTT. It translates to CASSLMVRAGPDTQYF.